These 30 T cell receptor beta chains were all obtained from the same sample, sequenced in a study of shared clonotypes between healthy human individuals. The naive CD8 subset, CD45RO-negative cells positively selected for CCR7, excluded terminally differentiated effector memory CD45RA+ cells. Data came from immunoSEQ multiplex PCR; TCRdb stores just in-frame clones and leaves some out. The table has about 2.1 million clones, around 93% seen once; the top ten hold roughly 1.7%. Sequencing was carried out using naive CD8+ T cells from PBMCs. The receptors were sampled from a man between 18 and 35 years old in good health. Some clones in this sample may be carry-over from other donors' samples.

CDR3 bases: TGCGCCAGCAGCCGCCCCGGGGAGGGTCGCATGAACACTGAAGCTTTCTTT. Translated: CASSRPGEGRMNTEAFF. V is TRBV5-1 and J is TRBJ1-1, with unresolved D. CDR3 length: 17 amino acids. V lost 4 bases and J 0 bases, leaving 19 bases between the germline ends. Germline loops: CDR1 SGHRS, CDR2 YFSETQ. Supplemented by reference TRBV5-1 and TRBJ1-1, the full variable domain reads KAGVTQTPRYLIKTRGQQVTLSCSPISGHRSVSWYQQTPGQGLQFLFEYFSETQRNKGNFPGRFSGRQFSNSRSEMNVSTLELGDSALYLCASSRPGEGRMNTEAFFGQGTRLTVV.

The chain uses TRBV28 and TRBJ1-2; possibly TRBD1 for D (5 bases). V lost 3 bases and J 0 bases, leaving 11 bases between the germline ends. CDR3 length equals 15 residues. The germline CDR1 and CDR2 sequences are MDHEN and SYDVKM. CDR3 nucleotide sequence: TGTGCCAGCAGTTTTTTCGACAGCGCTAACTATGGCTACACCTTC. Encoded protein: CASSFFDSANYGYTF.

The J gene is TRBJ2-7, the V gene TRBV7-9; possibly TRBD2 for D (6 bases). Germline assignment: CDR1 SEHNR and CDR2 FQNEAQ (reference sequence). This CDR3 region has 16 residues. The V gene lost 5 bases and the J gene lost 3 bases, with 20 bases spanning the gap. CDR3 DNA sequence: TGTGCCAGCAGCCCAGGTCGGGGACTGGAGAGCTACGAGCAGTACTTC. Translating gives CASSPGRGLESYEQYF.

This clone was observed once. The chain is built from TRBV4-1 and TRBJ1-1; unclear D gene. Trimming removed 5 bases at V and 0 bases at J, with 10 bases between. The CDR3 runs to 14 residues. Germline V gene sequence: CDR1 MGHRA, CDR2 YSYEKL. The CDR3 sequence: CASSIRTVNTEAFF. CDR3 bases: TGCGCCAGCAGCATTCGCACCGTGAACACTGAAGCTTTCTTT.

V and J are TRBV27 and TRBJ1-1; 7 bases are a match to TRBD1. Germline lookup yields CDR1 MNHEY and CDR2 SMNVEV (reference sequence). The V segment lost 5 bases and the J segment 1 base; nucleotides outside the gene matches: 7. The CDR3 is 15 residues long. The DNA of the CDR3 is TGTGCCAGCAGTCCTCGACAGGGAGGGAACACTGAAGCTTTCTTT. This translates into CASSPRQGGNTEAFF.

This chain links TRBV9 with TRBJ1-6, with D maybe TRBD1 (6 bases). CDR3 size: 16 residues. Germline CDR1 SGDLS, CDR2 YYNGEE. V was pared by 1 base and J by 7 bases, with 15 bases between. The CDR3 region is CASSVLGGAGNSPLHF. CDR3 DNA: TGTGCCAGCAGCGTATTGGGGGGCGCGGGCAATTCACCCCTCCACTTT.

The genes are TRBV4-1 and TRBJ2-1; D gene uncertain. Trimming took off 4 bases at V and 1 base at J, with 14 bases between the two ends. Germline loops: CDR1 MGHRA, CDR2 YSYEKL. The CDR3 contains 16 residues. The CDR3 nucleotides read TGCGCCAGCAGCCCCAGCCGTTTTGGTTCCTACAATGAGCAGTTCTTC. This sequence encodes CASSPSRFGSYNEQFF.

The chain recombines TRBV7-8 with TRBJ2-3, with D unclear. V was cut by 7 bases and J by 1 base, with 12 bases left in between. The CDR3 has 14 residues. CDR1 and CDR2 from the germline V gene are SGHVS and FQNEAQ. This CDR3 reads CASTFSTGTDTQYF. CDR3 bases: TGTGCCAGCACCTTCTCTACAGGCACAGATACGCAGTATTTT.

The genes are TRBV7-3 and TRBJ2-1, with 16 nucleotides matching TRBD2. Germline trimming cut 6 bases from V and 4 bases from J; bases unmatched to any gene: 9. Germline CDR1 is SGHTA and CDR2 is FQGTGA. This CDR3 is 18 amino acids long. This CDR3 is CASSTGLAGGPSYNEQFF. The CDR3 nucleotides read TGTGCCAGCAGTACGGGACTAGCGGGAGGGCCTTCTTACAATGAGCAGTTCTTC.

A word on this clone: Other DNA sequences in the sample encode the same CDR3. The rearrangement links TRBV2 to TRBJ1-1; TRBD1 aligns across 8 bases. This CDR3 contains 13 residues. The ends lost 6 bases at V and 5 bases at J; junction bases unmatched: 5. The V gene's germline CDR1 is SNHLY and CDR2 FYNNEI. CDR3 amino acids: CASSGQGRTEAFF. As DNA, the CDR3 is TGTGCCAGCAGCGGACAGGGAAGGACTGAAGCTTTCTTT.

This clone showed up just once. J is TRBJ2-7 and V is TRBV7-9; TRBD1 matches at 8 bases. This CDR3 region has 13 residues. V was clipped by 5 bases and J by 6 bases; unmatched bases: 6. The germline V gene encodes CDR1 SEHNR and CDR2 FQNEAQ (reference sequence). CDR3 region: CASSQDRAGEQYF. Here the CDR3 DNA reads TGTGCCAGCAGCCAGGACAGGGCCGGCGAGCAGTACTTC.

V usage is TRBV9 and J usage is TRBJ1-1; TRBD1 matches at 8 bases. The junction had 2 bases not matched to a gene; V was cut back by 3 bases and J by 4 bases. The CDR3 runs to 13 residues. The V gene's germline CDR1 is SGDLS and CDR2 YYNGEE. The CDR3 here is CASSGGTGTEAFF. CDR3 bases: TGTGCCAGCAGCGGGGGGACAGGCACTGAAGCTTTCTTT.

This clone was observed a single time. The CDR3 is CASSLNRDSGNTIYF. The CDR3 region has the DNA TGTGCCAGCAGCTTAAACAGGGACTCTGGAAACACCATATATTTT. This chain connects TRBV7-9 to TRBJ1-3; possible D gene TRBD1, 6 bases. The CDR3 sequence is 15 residues long. Germline assignment: CDR1 SEHNR and CDR2 FQNEAQ (reference sequence). Trimming left V 2 bases short and J 0 bases short, with 8 bases between.

The rearrangement links TRBV5-6 to TRBJ2-2; D is undetermined. The CDR3 sequence is 14 residues long. Germline assignment: CDR1 SGHDT and CDR2 YYEEEE. Trimming shortened V by 4 bases and J by 0 bases, and 7 bases separated the two germline ends. The CDR3 DNA reads TGTGCCAGCAGCCAAGGTGCGAACACCGGGGAGCTGTTTTTT. Translation gives CASSQGANTGELFF.

The V gene is TRBV15, the J gene TRBJ2-4; possibly TRBD2 for D (7 bases). The CDR3 extends over 18 amino acids. Germline CDR1 and CDR2: LNHNV and YYDKDF (reference sequence). Between the trimmed V and J ends, which lost 1 base and 0 bases, there was a span of 16 bases. The CDR3 sequence is CATSRGEGGTLAKNIQYF. CDR3 coding DNA: TGTGCCACCAGCAGAGGGGAGGGCGGGACATTAGCCAAAAACATTCAGTACTTC.

The V gene is TRBV19, the J gene TRBJ2-1; 7 nucleotides align to TRBD1. The CDR3 runs to 14 residues. Germline V gene sequence: CDR1 LNHDA, CDR2 SQIVND (reference sequence). The J segment lost 5 bases and the V segment lost 11 bases, leaving 12 bases of the junction unmatched. The chain's CDR3 is CACWDRTENNEQFF. For the CDR3, the DNA is TGTGCCTGTTGGGACAGAACCGAGAACAATGAGCAGTTCTTC.

The gene calls are TRBV5-1 and TRBJ2-1; D is unresolved. CDR1 and CDR2 from the germline V gene are SGHRS and YFSETQ. The CDR3 is 13 amino acids. V gave up 1 base and J gave up 7 bases, with 9 bases separating them. CDR3 loop: CASSLTRWNEQFF. CDR3 DNA: TGCGCCAGCAGCTTGACACGGTGGAATGAGCAGTTCTTC.

The chain joins TRBV6-1 to TRBJ2-1; D is perhaps TRBD1 (7 bases). The germline gives CDR1 MNHNS, CDR2 SASEGT. The CDR3 loop spans 16 amino acids. The V end lost 4 bases, the J end lost 3 bases, and 16 bases lay between the germline ends. The CDR3 DNA follows: TGTGCCAGCAGTGTACTTTACAGGGGAGGCTACAATGAGCAGTTCTTC. Its protein is CASSVLYRGGYNEQFF.

This clone was recorded only once. CDR3 sequence (DNA): TGCGCCAGCAGCTTGTGGACTAGCGGGAGCACAGATACGCAGTATTTT. Protein sequence: CASSLWTSGSTDTQYF. This chain links TRBV5-1 with TRBJ2-3, with 11 bases that match TRBD2. This CDR3 region has 16 residues. Germline lookup yields CDR1 SGHRS and CDR2 YFSETQ. J gave up 0 bases and V 1 base, and 1 base lay outside the gene matches.

The gene calls are TRBV4-3 and TRBJ2-7, with 10 positions matching TRBD2. V dropped 4 bases and J dropped 2; count of bases not matched to a gene: 2. This CDR3 is built from 14 residues. Germline V gene sequence: CDR1 LGHNA, CDR2 YSLEER. The CDR3 loop reads CASSPGLATYEQYF. The CDR3 region has the DNA TGCGCCAGCAGCCCGGGACTAGCGACCTACGAGCAGTACTTC.

This clone was picked up one time. The rearrangement joins TRBV4-1 to TRBJ2-7; 7 bases are a match to TRBD1. V lost 2 bases, J lost 5 bases, and 9 bases stayed unmatched. The CDR3 has 15 residues. CDR1 MGHRA and CDR2 YSYEKL come from the germline V gene. The CDR3 sequence is CASSQIQGVGNEQYF. The CDR3 bases are TGCGCCAGCAGCCAAATTCAGGGGGTAGGGAACGAGCAGTACTTC.

This sequence joins TRBV27 and TRBJ2-5; D is undetermined. This CDR3 is built from 14 residues. Per the germline V gene, CDR1 is MNHEY and CDR2 is SMNVEV (reference sequence). The V and J ends lost 2 bases and 2 bases respectively, with 9 bases between them. CDR3 residues: CASSLLSAQETQYF. CDR3 in DNA: TGTGCCAGCAGTTTACTTTCAGCTCAAGAGACCCAGTACTTC.

The chain joins TRBV5-5 to TRBJ2-7, with D unclear. V dropped 0 bases and J dropped 2 bases, with 6 bases sitting between them. CDR1 and CDR2 from the germline V gene are SGHKS and YYEKEE (reference sequence). There are 13 residues in the CDR3. The CDR3 sequence is CASSLDLTYEQYF. CDR3 sequence (DNA): TGTGCCAGCAGCTTGGACTTGACCTACGAGCAGTACTTC. The full variable domain, completed using reference TRBV5-5 and TRBJ2-7, is DAGVTQSPTHLIKTRGQQVTLRCSPISGHKSVSWYQQVLGQGPQFIFQYYEKEERGRGNFPDRFSARQFPNYSSELNVNALLLGDSALYLCASSLDLTYEQYFGPGTRLTVT.

The genes are TRBV5-1 and TRBJ2-3; the D is unclear. Germline V CDR1 and CDR2: SGHRS, YFSETQ. V lost 2 bases and J 2 bases, leaving 12 bases between the germline ends. The CDR3 loop spans 15 amino acids. This CDR3 is CASSLESRYTDTQYF. CDR3 in DNA: TGCGCCAGCAGCTTAGAAAGCAGATACACAGATACGCAGTATTTT. Drawing the rest from reference TRBV5-1 and TRBJ2-3, the complete variable domain is KAGVTQTPRYLIKTRGQQVTLSCSPISGHRSVSWYQQTPGQGLQFLFEYFSETQRNKGNFPGRFSGRQFSNSRSEMNVSTLELGDSALYLCASSLESRYTDTQYFGPGTRLTVL.

This clone was found once. V and J are TRBV4-3 and TRBJ2-5; 10 bases are a match to TRBD2. The V and J ends lost 4 bases and 0 bases, in that order; junction bases with no gene match: 11. The length of the CDR3 is 18 residues. Per the germline V gene, CDR1 is LGHNA and CDR2 is YSLEER. CDR3 nucleotides: TGCGCCAGCAGCCCATCGTGGAGGCTAGCGGGAGACCAAGAGACCCAGTACTTC. It codes for CASSPSWRLAGDQETQYF.

V gene TRBV7-9 combines with J gene TRBJ2-7, with TRBD2 matching 7 bases. V dropped 6 bases and J dropped 2; count of bases not matched to a gene: 13. The germline V gene encodes CDR1 SEHNR and CDR2 FQNEAQ (reference sequence). This CDR3 is built from 16 residues. This chain's CDR3 is CASSPGLGGSPYEQYF. The CDR3 DNA sequence: TGTGCCAGCAGTCCCGGCCTTGGCGGGAGTCCCTACGAGCAGTACTTC.

The V call is TRBV15, the J call TRBJ2-5; D remains ambiguous. Trimming stripped 1 base from V and 3 bases from J, with 6 bases between. The germline gives CDR1 LNHNV, CDR2 YYDKDF (reference sequence). The CDR3 contains 13 residues. CDR3 sequence (DNA): TGTGCCACCAGCAGAGCTGGGAAAGAGACCCAGTACTTC. This translates into CATSRAGKETQYF.

A remark on this clone: Other DNA variants within this sample encode the same CDR3. The chain combines TRBV27 with TRBJ2-3, with 11 bases fitting TRBD2. The CDR3 runs 16 residues. Losses at the gene ends were 4 bases for V and 3 bases for J; bases not matched to a gene: 6. Germline V CDR1 and CDR2: MNHEY, SMNVEV (reference sequence). This chain's CDR3 is CASSSRLAGSTDTQYF. The CDR3 DNA reads as TGTGCCAGCAGTTCCCGACTAGCGGGAAGTACAGATACGCAGTATTTT.

CDR3 protein: CASSTRWENTEAFF. The CDR3 nucleotides are TGTGCCAGTAGTACCAGGTGGGAGAACACTGAAGCTTTCTTT. The chain couples TRBV19 to TRBJ1-1, with D uncertain. Germline CDR1 LNHDA, CDR2 SQIVND (reference sequence). The CDR3 has 14 residues. V was shortened by 4 bases and J by 1 base, with 10 bases between the two germline ends.

The rearrangement uses TRBV4-1 and TRBJ2-3; TRBD2 matches 7 bases. The CDR3 consists of 16 residues. With V trimmed by 1 base and J by 2 bases, 6 bases remained unmatched. Germline V CDR1 and CDR2: MGHRA, YSYEKL. CDR3 region: CASSQGGGSYTDTQYF. The CDR3 DNA follows: TGCGCCAGCAGCCAAGGCGGCGGGAGCTACACAGATACGCAGTATTTT.